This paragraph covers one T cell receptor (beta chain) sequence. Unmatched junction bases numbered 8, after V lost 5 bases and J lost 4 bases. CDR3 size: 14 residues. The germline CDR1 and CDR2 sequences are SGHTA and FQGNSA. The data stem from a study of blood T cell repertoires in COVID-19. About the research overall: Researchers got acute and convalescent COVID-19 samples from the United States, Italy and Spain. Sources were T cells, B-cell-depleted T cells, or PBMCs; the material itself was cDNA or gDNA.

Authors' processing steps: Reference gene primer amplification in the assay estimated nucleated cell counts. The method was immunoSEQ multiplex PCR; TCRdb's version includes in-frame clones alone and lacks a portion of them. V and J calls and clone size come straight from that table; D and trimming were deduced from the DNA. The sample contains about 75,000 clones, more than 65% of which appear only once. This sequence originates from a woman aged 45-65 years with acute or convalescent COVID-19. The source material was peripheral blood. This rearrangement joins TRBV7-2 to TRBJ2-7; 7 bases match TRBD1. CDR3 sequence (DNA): TGTGCCAGCAGCCACCGGACAGGAGAGTACGAGCAGTACTTC. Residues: CASSHRTGEYEQYF.